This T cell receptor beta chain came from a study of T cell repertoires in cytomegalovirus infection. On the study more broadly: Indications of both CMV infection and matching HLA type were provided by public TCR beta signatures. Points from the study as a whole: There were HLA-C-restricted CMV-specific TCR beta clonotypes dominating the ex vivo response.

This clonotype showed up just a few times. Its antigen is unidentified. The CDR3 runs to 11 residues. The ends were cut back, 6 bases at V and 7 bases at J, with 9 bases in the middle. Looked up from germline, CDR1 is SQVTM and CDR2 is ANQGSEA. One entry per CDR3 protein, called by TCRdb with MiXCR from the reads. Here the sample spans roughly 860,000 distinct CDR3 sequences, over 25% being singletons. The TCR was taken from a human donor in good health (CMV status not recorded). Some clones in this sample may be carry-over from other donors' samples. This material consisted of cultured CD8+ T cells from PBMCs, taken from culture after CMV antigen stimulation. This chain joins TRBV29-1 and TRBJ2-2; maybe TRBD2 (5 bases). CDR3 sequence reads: CSVPRGGELFF. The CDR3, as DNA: TGCAGCGTCCCCCGGGGCGGGGAGCTGTTTTTT.